The sequence of this TCR beta chain was determined in a study of T cells after yellow fever vaccination. The germline CDR1 and CDR2 sequences are LGHNA and YSLEER. The V and J ends lost 1 base and 3 bases, in that order; junction bases with no gene match: 4. The CDR3 has 16 amino acids. From the 5' RACE reads, TCRdb called clonotypes with MiXCR, one entry per CDR3 protein. Of 100,000 to 150,000 distinct CDR3 sequences in the sample, around 15% are singletons; the top ten hold around 46%. The clonotype was recovered from a man between 18 and 35 years old who received the YFV17D yellow fever vaccine. The sample in question was CD8+ T cells sorted from PBMCs, obtained 5 days after the yellow fever booster vaccination. The chain employs TRBV4-3 and TRBJ1-1; 11 nucleotides line up with TRBD1. The CDR3 sequence: CASSQGTGGADTEAFF. The CDR3 region has the DNA TGCGCCAGCAGCCAAGGGACAGGGGGCGCGGACACTGAAGCTTTCTTT.